This entry is about one TCR beta chain. V was clipped by 5 bases and J by 7 bases, with 15 bases between them. In germline, CDR1 is MDHEN, CDR2 SYDVKM. The CDR3 is 14 amino acids. The sample comes from a study of regulatory T cells in long-lasting Graves disease. Through Arm-PCR of CDR3 regions and iRepertoire HTBI primers, TCR beta libraries were built. Each CDR3 protein gets one entry after TCRdb re-called the multiplex PCR reads with MiXCR. The sample has hundreds of thousands of distinct CDR3 sequences, 15% to 20% seen once. The time point here: newly diagnosed GD, antithyroid drugs for less than 3 months. The TCR library was made from RNA extracted from PBMCs. The data were also submitted as part of a second study, on T cells in Graves' hyperthyroidism and ophthalmopathy. That publication notes: First-round RT-PCR targeting the TCR CDR3 was performed with the HTBI primer set. A 13 V-J signature model discriminated ophthalmopathy versus stable hyperthyroidism.

The source was peripheral blood mononuclear cells (PBMCs), collected at new diagnosis, from a patient treated with antithyroid drugs. The sequence was collected from a woman between 25 and 40 years old with Graves disease. The chain employs TRBV28 and TRBJ2-1, with D perhaps TRBD2 (5 bases). The CDR3 nucleotides read TGTGCCAGCAGTCCTTTAGGGAGCGTTAATGAGCAGTTCTTC. This gives the protein CASSPLGSVNEQFF.